Detailed here is one TCR beta chain. Its matching antigen is unknown. The entry originates in a study of vaccination and CD4 T cells after COVID-19. The overall study: The interval from dose two to post-vaccine sampling had a median of roughly 72 days, and it ranged from 14 to 241. Researchers treated cells with overlapping spike peptides taken from SARS-CoV-2, HCoV-NL63, HCoV-OC43 and HCoV-229E.

This CDR3 comprises 17 residues. Germline assignment: CDR1 DFQATT and CDR2 SNEGSKA (reference sequence). Trimming cost V 3 bases and J 6 bases; bases outside gene matches: 7. As to treatment: roughly 11-day PBMC culture with coronavirus spike peptide pools or control peptides (ViraFEST assay). ViraFEST used peptide pools to expand antigen-specific T cells before TCR sequencing. Oncomine TCR Beta short-read sequencing was applied to DNA from cultured CD4+ T cells. One entry per CDR3 protein, called by TCRdb with MiXCR from the PCR reads. This table has 14,000 to 15,000 distinct CDR3 sequences, around 56% appearing once.

The clonotype originates from a human donor who had recovered from COVID-19. V gene TRBV20-1 combines with J gene TRBJ2-2; 16 positions match TRBD2. Sequencing used CD4+ T cells from blood, cultured in vitro. CDR3 amino acids: CSARGTSGRGVAGELFF. The CDR3 coding sequence is TGCAGTGCTAGGGGGACTAGCGGGAGGGGGGTCGCCGGGGAGCTGTTTTTT.